Presented here are 11 T cell receptor beta chains from one specimen sequenced in a study of CD8+CD57+ T cells in acquired aplastic anemia. The template used for profiling TCR beta VDJ and CDR3 was genomic DNA. One entry per CDR3 protein, called by TCRdb with MiXCR from the reads. In the table there are about 160,000 distinct CDR3 sequences, approximately 40% of which are singletons. Source material: sorted CD4+, CD8+, or CD8+CD57+ T cells (not recorded which) from PBMCs. These receptors all come from a human donor in good health.

This clonotype was observed a single time. The V gene is TRBV20-1, the J gene TRBJ2-1; 7 nucleotides agree with TRBD1. Germline values: CDR1 DFQATT, CDR2 SNEGSKA (reference sequence). The CDR3 extends over 16 amino acids. Trimming took 4 bases from V and 1 from J; bases not matched to a gene: 10. CDR3 nucleotide sequence: TGCAGTGCTACCGCCCCGGGACAGAGGTCCTACAATGAGCAGTTCTTC. Translated: CSATAPGQRSYNEQFF.

The chain uses TRBV29-1 and TRBJ2-7, with D maybe TRBD2 (5 bases). V was pared by 4 bases and J by 2 bases, with 6 bases between. The germline gives CDR1 SQVTM, CDR2 ANQGSEA. CDR3 length equals 11 residues. The chain's CDR3 is CSVAGAYEQYF. CDR3 sequence (DNA): TGCAGCGTTGCCGGGGCCTACGAGCAGTACTTC.

Comments on this clonotype: The conserved final phenylalanine or tryptophan is absent from the CDR3, which likely points to a read error. Because the CDR3's place on the DNA is in doubt, the DNA is left out and the CDR3 is given as listed by TCRdb. J is TRBJ2-7 and V is TRBV11-1; the D call of TRBD2 is as the table states it, not checked on the DNA. Germline V gene data show CDR1 as SGHAT and CDR2 as FQDESV (reference sequence). From its first to its last residue, the CDR3 has 16 amino acids. This chain's CDR3 is CASSLRASGVSYEQHL.

The table lists this clonotype with many counts. The J gene is TRBJ2-5, the V gene TRBV2; 10 positions agree with TRBD2. Per germline, CDR1 SNHLY and CDR2 FYNNEI. V gave up 6 bases and J gave up 5 bases; unmatched junction bases: 3. This CDR3 is 13 amino acids long. The CDR3 spells CASRGLAWETQYF. In DNA, the CDR3 is TGTGCCAGCAGGGGACTAGCGTGGGAGACCCAGTACTTC.

Comments on this clonotype: A read error is possible here, since a much larger clone lies one base away. The chain carries TRBV7-9 and TRBJ2-7; no reliable D call. CDR1 is SEHNR and CDR2 is FQNEAQ in the germline V gene (reference sequence). The CDR3 sequence is 15 residues long. Trimming took 6 bases from V and 0 from J, leaving 15 bases between them. The CDR3 spells CASSYNPVPSYEQYF. Here the CDR3 DNA reads TGTGCCAGCAGTTACAACCCCGTACCCTCCTACGAGCAGTACTTC.

This clonotype was seen a handful of times. This chain links TRBV4-1 with TRBJ2-5; TRBD2 aligns across 7 bases. This CDR3 is 19 amino acids long. Germline CDR1 reads MGHRA; CDR2 reads YSYEKL. Unmatched junction bases numbered 18, after V lost 2 bases and J lost 3 bases. This CDR3 is CASSQSGLTIAGGKETQYF. In nucleotides, the CDR3 is TGCGCCAGCAGCCAATCCGGGCTGACCATAGCGGGCGGAAAAGAGACCCAGTACTTC.

This rearrangement joins TRBV6-1 to TRBJ2-3; 7 nucleotides align to TRBD2. Germline CDR1 reads MNHNS; CDR2 reads SASEGT. This CDR3 has 13 residues. With 7 bases clipped from V and 4 bases from J, the junction kept 5 bases outside the gene matches. In DNA form, the CDR3 reads TGTGCCAGCAAAGCGGGATTTGCAGATACGCAGTATTTT. Protein: CASKAGFADTQYF.

This clonotype was recorded at least ten times. CDR3 sequence reads: CASSPGTPYEQYF. The CDR3 DNA is TGTGCCAGCAGCCCCGGAACTCCCTACGAGCAGTACTTC. The rearrangement joins TRBV7-9 to TRBJ2-7; D ambiguous. The germline V and J ends were trimmed by 5 bases and 2 bases, with 10 bases remaining between them. Germline V gene lookup returns CDR1 SEHNR and CDR2 FQNEAQ (reference sequence). This CDR3 has 13 amino acids.

The rearrangement links TRBV9 to TRBJ2-1; TRBD1 matches 8 bases. Losses at the gene ends were 3 bases for V and 10 bases for J; bases not matched to a gene: 6. CDR1 and CDR2 (germline): SGDLS, YYNGEE. The CDR3 length is 13 residues. CDR3 loop: CASSGWGTGEQFF. The CDR3 DNA follows: TGTGCCAGCAGCGGATGGGGGACAGGAGAGCAGTTCTTC.

With respect to this clonotype: This CDR3 is missing its conserved last phenylalanine or tryptophan, likely due to a read error. The chain recombines TRBV7-9 with TRBJ2-5; tentatively, D is TRBD1 (5 bases). The germline V gene encodes CDR1 SEHNR and CDR2 FQNEAQ (reference sequence). The CDR3 runs 13 residues. DNA of the CDR3: TGTGCCAGCAGCTACGCATGGGGCGAGATCCAGTACTCC. Encoded protein: CASSYAWGEIQYS.

This clonotype was counted ten times or more. The V call is TRBV20-1, the J call TRBJ2-7, with D perhaps assigned TRBD1 or TRBD2 (5 bases each). The germline V gene encodes CDR1 DFQATT and CDR2 SNEGSKA (reference sequence). The CDR3 runs 13 residues. The V gene lost 4 bases and the J gene lost 4 bases, with 14 bases spanning the gap. Here the CDR3 DNA reads TGCAGTGCTACCGAGGTGGGACCTTACGAGCAGTACTTC. Translated, it gives CSATEVGPYEQYF.